The 6 T cell receptor beta chains given below trace back to one sample, sequenced in a study of shared clonotypes between healthy human individuals. The method was immunoSEQ multiplex PCR; TCRdb's version includes in-frame clones alone and lacks a portion of them. The sample holds 560,000 or so clones, approximately 96% seen once. As defined, naive CD8 cells were CD45RO-negative and positively selected for CCR7, with terminally differentiated effector memory CD45RA+ cells excluded. The sample taken for sequencing was naive CD8+ T cells sorted from blood. The source of these receptors is a woman under 40 in good health.

The chain has TRBV28 and TRBJ1-5; no clear D. This CDR3 has 12 residues. Germline CDR1 is MDHEN and CDR2 is SYDVKM. With 6 bases removed from V and 6 bases from J, the gap between germline ends came to 9 bases. The CDR3 loop reads CASRLGFQPQHF. The DNA of the CDR3 is TGTGCCAGCAGACTAGGGTTTCAGCCCCAGCATTTT.

The chain joins TRBV29-1 to TRBJ2-2; D is unresolved. There are 14 residues in the CDR3. CDR1 and CDR2 from the germline V gene are SQVTM and ANQGSEA. Trimming left V 1 base short and J 7 bases short, with 13 bases between. Here the CDR3 reads CSVEAGTPGGELFF. CDR3 DNA sequence: TGCAGCGTTGAAGCTGGAACCCCTGGCGGGGAGCTGTTTTTT.

The chain combines TRBV5-6 with TRBJ2-7; D is tentatively TRBD1 or TRBD2 (7 bases each). In germline, CDR1 is SGHDT, CDR2 YYEEEE. CDR3 size: 14 residues. Trimming cost V 4 bases and J 2 bases, with 13 bases left between them. The CDR3 DNA is TGTGCCAGCAGCCAGGGGGGGTTAACCTACGAGCAGTACTTC. Residues: CASSQGGLTYEQYF.

The chain employs TRBV7-9 and TRBJ2-7; 10 bases agree with TRBD1. V shed 2 bases, J shed 2 bases, and the junction held 12 bases outside the gene matches. The V gene's germline CDR1 is SEHNR and CDR2 FQNEAQ (reference sequence). This CDR3 is built from 18 residues. The CDR3 DNA sequence: TGTGCCAGCAGCTTACCGACAGGGGGCCCCGCAGCCACCTACGAGCAGTACTTC. It is translated as CASSLPTGGPAATYEQYF.

The chain links TRBV27 to TRBJ1-2; D is perhaps TRBD1 (6 bases). Germline CDR1 is MNHEY and CDR2 is SMNVEV (reference sequence). V lost 6 bases, J lost 0 bases, and 17 bases lay in between. The CDR3 has 16 amino acids. Here the CDR3 reads CASSRLRDIANYGYTF. CDR3 DNA sequence: TGTGCCAGCAGCCGACTTAGGGACATTGCTAACTATGGCTACACCTTC.

The chain recombines TRBV15 with TRBJ2-5, with D hard to call. V was clipped by 0 bases and J by 5 bases, with 4 bases between them. The CDR3 loop spans 12 amino acids. Germline V gene sequence: CDR1 LNHNV, CDR2 YYDKDF (reference sequence). CDR3 residues: CATSRDSETQYF. The CDR3 DNA reads TGTGCCACCAGCAGAGATAGCGAGACCCAGTACTTC.